These T cell receptor beta chains were read from a single sample in a study of blood T cell repertoires in COVID-19. Produced via immunoSEQ multiplex PCR; TCRdb's table is partial and in-frame only. This table has about 130,000 clones, around 83% appearing once. Sequencing was done on a sample of peripheral blood. The receptors here all came from a woman between 45 and 65 years old with acute or convalescent COVID-19. The CDR3 runs from the conserved cysteine through the conserved F or W. Fields, in order: V gene, D gene, clone size, J gene, CDR3 DNA, CDR3 protein. A D gene is named only where the DNA matches it firmly. Size tells how often a clone was seen (once, few, many) or the class of an expanded clone, and some rows leave it out.

TRBV5-6	.	.	TRBJ2-7	TGTGCCAGCAGCCCTTTGACCGCGGGCTACGAGCAGTACTTC	CASSPLTAGYEQYF
TRBV10-3	.	.	TRBJ1-3	TGTGCCACCGTTCGAGCGGATTCTGGAAACACCATATATTTT	CATVRADSGNTIYF
TRBV5-4	TRBD1	few	TRBJ2-2	TGTGCCAGCAGCTTCGGACAGGGTAGTGGCACCGGGGAGCTGTTTTTT	CASSFGQGSGTGELFF
TRBV19	.	.	TRBJ1-1	TGTGCCAGTACAGGGTACACTGAAGCTTTCTTT	CASTGYTEAFF
TRBV19	TRBD1	few	TRBJ2-2	TGTGCCAGTAGTATTTCCGGGACAGGGGGCCCCGGGGAGCTGTTTTTT	CASSISGTGGPGELFF
TRBV18	TRBD1	once	TRBJ1-4	TGTGCCAGCTCACGGTTTCCAGGGGGCTCAACTAATGAAAAACTGTTTTTT	CASSRFPGGSTNEKLFF
TRBV2	TRBD1	.	TRBJ2-3	TGTGCCAGCTCGAGAGGACAGGGGGCCCTAGATACGCAGTATTTT	CASSRGQGALDTQYF
TRBV9	.	.	TRBJ2-1	TGTGCCAGCGAAGGGAGGGGGGGCTACAATGAGCAGTTCTTC	CASEGRGGYNEQFF
TRBV11-2	.	.	TRBJ2-1	TGTGCCAGCAGCTTAATCCGGGGCTCCTACAATGAGCAGTTCTTC	CASSLIRGSYNEQFF
TRBV5-1	.	.	TRBJ1-6	TGCGCCAGCAGCTCGAGAACAGGAGCCTCACCCCTCCACTTT	CASSSRTGASPLHF
TRBV7-8	.	.	TRBJ1-5	TGTGCCAGCAGCTTAGGAGGAACAGGGCTGGGCAATCAGCCCCAGCATTTT	CASSLGGTGLGNQPQHF
TRBV15	.	.	TRBJ1-4	TGTGCCACCAGCAGAGATGGTAAAGGGGGATATGAAAAACTGTTTTTT	CATSRDGKGGYEKLFF
TRBV18	TRBD2	.	TRBJ2-7	TGTGCCAGCTCACCCAGAGCGGGGGGCTCGAGGGAGCAGTACTTC	CASSPRAGGSREQYF
TRBV10-3	TRBD1	.	TRBJ2-7	TGTGCCATCAGCGGGACAGGGTTATACGAGCAGTACTTC	CAISGTGLYEQYF
TRBV5-6	.	.	TRBJ1-2	TGTGCCAGCAGCTTGGGTAGGAGCCAAGCGGGTGGCTACACCTTC	CASSLGRSQAGGYTF
TRBV18	TRBD1	.	TRBJ2-7	TGTGCCAGCTCACCCACAGGGGACGAGCAGTACTTC	CASSPTGDEQYF
TRBV3-1/TRBV3-2	.	few	TRBJ1-6	TGTGCCAGCAGCCAAGGAGGAAATTCACCCCTCCACTTT	CASSQGGNSPLHF
TRBV19	TRBD1	.	TRBJ1-4	TGTGCCAGTAGGTCAACAGGGGGAGGTGAAAAACTGTTTTTT	CASRSTGGGEKLFF
TRBV2	.	few	TRBJ1-5	TGTGCCAGCACCCCAGGACAGAGCAATCAGCCCCAGCATTTT	CASTPGQSNQPQHF
TRBV5-5	.	once	TRBJ1-6	TGTGCCAGCAGCTTTGGGCCGAATTCACCCCTCCACTTT	CASSFGPNSPLHF
TRBV24-1	TRBD2	few	TRBJ2-2	TGTGCCACCGGGAGGGTCGGGGAGCTGTTTTTT	CATGRVGELFF
TRBV3-1/TRBV3-2	TRBD2	.	TRBJ2-3	TGTGCCAGCAGCCAAGCGGCGGGGGGTGGCGCAGATACGCAGTATTTT	CASSQAAGGGADTQYF
TRBV15	TRBD2	few	TRBJ2-7	TGTGCCACCAGCAGAGCGGCTAGCGGGGCCGACTACGAGCAGTACTTC	CATSRAASGADYEQYF
TRBV6-1	.	.	TRBJ2-2	TGTGCCAGCAGTGAATCCCGGGCCGGGGAGCTGTTTTTT	CASSESRAGELFF
TRBV7-7	TRBD2	.	TRBJ2-2	TGTGCCAGCAGCTTAAGGCGGGGGGCCCGCACCGGGGAGCTGTTTTTT	CASSLRRGARTGELFF
TRBV6-5	TRBD1	once	TRBJ1-2	TGTGCCAGCAGATTGGGACAGGGGGACTATGGCTACACCTTC	CASRLGQGDYGYTF